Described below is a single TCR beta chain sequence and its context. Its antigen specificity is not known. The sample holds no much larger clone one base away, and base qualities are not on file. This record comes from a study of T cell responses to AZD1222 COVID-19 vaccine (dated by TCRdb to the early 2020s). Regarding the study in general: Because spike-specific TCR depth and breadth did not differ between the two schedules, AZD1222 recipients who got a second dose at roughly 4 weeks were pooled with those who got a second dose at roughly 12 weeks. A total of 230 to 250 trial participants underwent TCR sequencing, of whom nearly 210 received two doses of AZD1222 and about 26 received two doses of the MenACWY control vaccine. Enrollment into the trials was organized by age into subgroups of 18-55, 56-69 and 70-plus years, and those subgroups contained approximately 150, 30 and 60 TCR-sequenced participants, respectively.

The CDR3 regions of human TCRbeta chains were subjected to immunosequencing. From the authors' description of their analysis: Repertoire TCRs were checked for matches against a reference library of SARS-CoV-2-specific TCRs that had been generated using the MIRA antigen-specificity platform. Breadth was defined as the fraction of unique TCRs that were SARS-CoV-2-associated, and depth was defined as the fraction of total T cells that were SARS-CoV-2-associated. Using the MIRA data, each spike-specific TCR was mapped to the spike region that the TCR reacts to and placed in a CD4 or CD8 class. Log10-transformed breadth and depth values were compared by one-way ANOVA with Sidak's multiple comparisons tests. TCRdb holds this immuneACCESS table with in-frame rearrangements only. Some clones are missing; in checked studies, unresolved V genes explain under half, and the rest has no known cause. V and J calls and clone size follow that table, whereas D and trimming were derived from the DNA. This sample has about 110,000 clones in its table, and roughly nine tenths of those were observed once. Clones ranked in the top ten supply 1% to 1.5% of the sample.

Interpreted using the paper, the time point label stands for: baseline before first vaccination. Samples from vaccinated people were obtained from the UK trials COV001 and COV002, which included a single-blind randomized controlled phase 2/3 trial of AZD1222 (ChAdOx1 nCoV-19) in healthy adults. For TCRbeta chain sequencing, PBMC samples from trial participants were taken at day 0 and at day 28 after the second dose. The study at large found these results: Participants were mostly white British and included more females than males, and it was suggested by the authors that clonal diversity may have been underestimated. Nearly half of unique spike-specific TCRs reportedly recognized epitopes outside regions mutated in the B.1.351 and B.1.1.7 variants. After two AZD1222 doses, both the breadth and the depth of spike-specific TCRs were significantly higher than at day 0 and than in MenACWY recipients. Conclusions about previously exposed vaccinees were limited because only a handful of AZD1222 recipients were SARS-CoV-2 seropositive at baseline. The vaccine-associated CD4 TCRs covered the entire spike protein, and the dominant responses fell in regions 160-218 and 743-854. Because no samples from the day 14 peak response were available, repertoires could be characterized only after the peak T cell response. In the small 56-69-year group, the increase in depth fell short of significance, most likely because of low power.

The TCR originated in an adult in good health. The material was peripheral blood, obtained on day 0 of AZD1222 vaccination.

The DNA is TGTGCCAGCAGTCACACTCGGGATAGACGGAACACCGGGGAGCTGTTTTTT. This is translated as CASSHTRDRRNTGELFF. The rearrangement joined TRBV7-3 to TRBJ2-2, with TRBD2 as a weak D call on 5 bases. Counted from cysteine to phenylalanine, this CDR3 has 17 amino acids. The read is trimmed to its CDR3 DNA, 51 bases read in frame from base 1. A distance of 18 bases separates the germline ends of V and J, which lose 6 bases and 1 base respectively. CDR1 and CDR2 are read off the germline V gene as SGHTA and FQGTGA. The CDR3, completed at both ends by the reference TRBV7-3 and TRBJ2-2 genes, gives the full variable domain GAGVSQTPSNKVTEKGKYVELRCDPISGHTALYWYRQSLGQGPEFLIYFQGTGAADDSGLPNDRFFAVRPEGSVSTLKIQRTERGDSAVYLCASSHTRDRRNTGELFFGEGSRLTVL.